The rows below give T cell receptor beta chains drawn from one sample of a study of response to subunit inactivated influenza vaccine. TCRdb analysed the RT-PCR reads with MiXCR anew, one entry per CDR3 protein. Altogether under 550,000 distinct CDR3 sequences are present, more than 7% being singletons, with the ten largest covering under 15%. This material consisted of PBMCs from blood, taken approximately 25 months after vaccination. All receptors derive from a man aged 45 to 75 who received an inactivated influenza vaccine. The CDR3 runs from the conserved cysteine through the conserved F or W. Each record gives: J gene, V gene, CDR3 protein.

TRBJ2-1 TRBV4-1 CASSQESNEQFF
TRBJ2-7 TRBV20-1 CSASSGRAHEQYF
TRBJ2-1 TRBV2 CATLIRGGPSNEQFF
TRBJ2-5 TRBV29-1 CSVDPNSGRRETQYF
TRBJ1-1 TRBV11-2 CASSRWTENTEAFF
TRBJ2-7 TRBV28 CASSPYLSSYEQYF
TRBJ2-1 TRBV27 CASSPIGLGEQFF
TRBJ2-1 TRBV7-3 CASSLSGDAVSEQFF
TRBJ1-1 TRBV12-3/TRBV12-4 CASSPSTGEVRFGANTEAFF
TRBJ1-1 TRBV18 CASSPGINTEAFF
TRBJ1-4 TRBV7-9 CASSQQTGLTPGKLFF
TRBJ1-1 TRBV5-1 CASKPTGWNTEAFF
TRBJ2-2 TRBV20-1 CSAWDRGLDTGELFF
TRBJ1-5 TRBV6-1 CASRVDSNQPQHF
TRBJ1-6 TRBV20-1 CSATPSWGQYNSPLHF
TRBJ2-3 TRBV20-1 CSAENSGGALETQYF
TRBJ2-1 TRBV10-1 CASMDRGYSEQFF
TRBJ1-1 TRBV24-1 CATSRGGTGVMNTEAFF
TRBJ1-2 TRBV18 CASSDEQGLGYTF
TRBJ2-3 TRBV5-1 CASSLGPLAGTDTQYF
TRBJ1-3 TRBV4-3 CASTPGGRTGPGNTIYF
TRBJ2-3 TRBV7-2 CASSSSGTGGLGSAQYF
TRBJ1-3 TRBV6-1 CASSERTANSGNTIYF
TRBJ2-3 TRBV3-1 CASSPRQATDTQYF
TRBJ2-5 TRBV6-6 CASSYVDGTQYF
TRBJ2-3 TRBV5-1 CASSSPGQGTADTQYF
TRBJ1-2 TRBV19 CASSIGSWNYGYTF
TRBJ2-1 TRBV7-2 CASSLQNSGSSYNEQFF
TRBJ2-4 TRBV20-1 CSARTGFLAKNIQYF
TRBJ2-5 TRBV12-5 CASGKGPTGGETQYF
TRBJ1-3 TRBV15 CATSREGRYSGNTIYF
TRBJ2-2 TRBV28 CASSLVGTNTGELFF
TRBJ2-7 TRBV10-2 CASRGTGQARSYEQYF
TRBJ2-7 TRBV5-1 CASSLGRAGSNEQYF
TRBJ2-7 TRBV27 CASSLGTTRVYEQYF
TRBJ1-5 TRBV7-8 CASSSDRLYSNQPQHF
TRBJ1-2 TRBV6-1 CASSPGQEPANYGYTF
TRBJ2-1 TRBV2 CASIRSREQFF
TRBJ1-3 TRBV20-1 CSASGDRHSGNTIYF
TRBJ2-3 TRBV4-3 CASSQEAHGTDTQYF
TRBJ2-3 TRBV18 CASSRDQIPDTQYF
TRBJ2-2 TRBV6-2/TRBV6-3 CASRTGVSNTGELFF
TRBJ2-1 TRBV5-1 CASSPGTSGAIHEQFF
TRBJ2-4 TRBV7-2 CASSLLPGGRGTNIQYF
TRBJ1-5 TRBV7-2 CASSLPGQWNQPQHF
TRBJ1-1 TRBV12-3/TRBV12-4 CASSLGWGSAEAFF
TRBJ2-7 TRBV20-1 CSARTASDYYEQYF
TRBJ2-1 TRBV7-2 CASRWGPEAVYNEQFF
TRBJ2-1 TRBV4-2 CASSQGRKMSDEQFF
TRBJ2-7 TRBV12-3/TRBV12-4 CASRLAGTGKYEQYF
TRBJ1-1 TRBV5-1 CASSLVTGRSLNTEAFF
TRBJ2-5 TRBV18 CASSPSGRDQETQYF
TRBJ2-1 TRBV6-5 CASSYRIGGEQFF
TRBJ2-1 TRBV20-1 CSVRPGTGGSSGQFF
TRBJ2-2 TRBV24-1 CATGRGGDTGELFF
TRBJ2-3 TRBV6-1 CASSSGGALDTQYF
TRBJ2-2 TRBV18 CASSPSPGSGELFF
TRBJ2-2 TRBV2 CASSVGQGGTGELFF
TRBJ2-1 TRBV12-3/TRBV12-4 CASSLDGTGGNEQFF